This is a list of T cell receptor beta chains from one sample in a study of memory CD4+ T cells and cytomegalovirus serostatus. Only in-frame clones appear in the TCRdb table, and some are missing; sequencing was by immunoSEQ multiplex PCR. The table records roughly 56,000 clones, around 76% of them present only once. Input material: memory CD4+ T cells from blood. These receptors all stem from an adult in good health and CMV-seronegative. CDR3s include the opening cysteine and the closing phenylalanine or tryptophan. Fields, in order: V gene, clone size, D gene, J gene, CDR3 DNA, CDR3 protein. The D gene is left open where the match is weak. Clone size is not always given. Where it is, it says once, few, many or a class for expanded clones.

v_gene: TRBV7-9; abundance: -; d_gene: -; j_gene: TRBJ1-1; CDR3nt: TGTGCCAGCAGCACAACCAGGGTTAACACTGAAGCTTTCTTT; CDR3aa: CASSTTRVNTEAFF
v_gene: TRBV4-1; abundance: -; d_gene: TRBD1; j_gene: TRBJ1-2; CDR3nt: TGCGCCAGCAGCCAGAGACAGGGGTACGGCTACACCTTC; CDR3aa: CASSQRQGYGYTF
v_gene: TRBV2; abundance: -; d_gene: TRBD1; j_gene: TRBJ1-2; CDR3nt: TGTGCCAGCAGTGAGAACACAGGGGGGACGTATGGCTACACCTTC; CDR3aa: CASSENTGGTYGYTF
v_gene: TRBV6-1; abundance: -; d_gene: TRBD1; j_gene: TRBJ1-3; CDR3nt: TGTGCCAGCAGGACAACAGGGGGCTCTGGAAACACCATATATTTT; CDR3aa: CASRTTGGSGNTIYF
v_gene: TRBV7-2; abundance: -; d_gene: TRBD1; j_gene: TRBJ1-2; CDR3nt: TGTGCCAGCAGCACGTGGTTTCAGACAGGGGGCGGTCAGGGCTACACCTTC; CDR3aa: CASSTWFQTGGGQGYTF
v_gene: TRBV28; abundance: once; d_gene: -; j_gene: TRBJ1-1; CDR3nt: TGTGCCAGCAGTTTGCCGGTGAACACTGAAGCTTTCTTT; CDR3aa: CASSLPVNTEAFF
v_gene: TRBV19; abundance: -; d_gene: -; j_gene: TRBJ1-5; CDR3nt: TGTGCCAGTAGTATAGGCCCCCCGGGACAAAGCAATCAGCCCCAGCATTTT; CDR3aa: CASSIGPPGQSNQPQHF
v_gene: TRBV5-6; abundance: -; d_gene: -; j_gene: TRBJ2-1; CDR3nt: TGTGCCAGCAGCTTTGTCGGGTCCCTCAGCACCAATGAGCAGTTCTTC; CDR3aa: CASSFVGSLSTNEQFF
v_gene: TRBV7-9; abundance: medium-sized; d_gene: -; j_gene: TRBJ1-2; CDR3nt: TGTGCCAGCAGCTACAGGGAAGGCTACACCTTC; CDR3aa: CASSYREGYTF
v_gene: TRBV5-6; abundance: -; d_gene: TRBD2; j_gene: TRBJ2-5; CDR3nt: TGTGCCAGCAGCAGTAGCGGGGGGGTACAAGAGACCCAGTACTTC; CDR3aa: CASSSSGGVQETQYF
v_gene: TRBV19; abundance: -; d_gene: -; j_gene: TRBJ2-2; CDR3nt: TGTGCCAGTAGTATACGGCAGGGGGGCACCGGGGAGCTGTTTTTT; CDR3aa: CASSIRQGGTGELFF
v_gene: TRBV7-2; abundance: -; d_gene: TRBD1; j_gene: TRBJ2-2; CDR3nt: TGTGCCGCCCGGGACAGGGTAAACACCGGGGAGCTGTTTTTT; CDR3aa: CAARDRVNTGELFF
v_gene: TRBV6-1; abundance: -; d_gene: -; j_gene: TRBJ2-2; CDR3nt: TGTGCCAGCAGTGGAACAGGAGTAGGCGGGGAGCTGTTTTTT; CDR3aa: CASSGTGVGGELFF
v_gene: TRBV18; abundance: -; d_gene: -; j_gene: TRBJ1-4; CDR3nt: TGTGCCAGCCTCGATGGTCGCGGAGGGCGCCCAACTAATGAAAAACTGTTTTTT; CDR3aa: CASLDGRGGRPTNEKLFF
v_gene: TRBV10-2; abundance: -; d_gene: -; j_gene: TRBJ2-3; CDR3nt: TGCGCCAGCACCGAAAGGGGGGTCACAGATACGCAGTATTTT; CDR3aa: CASTERGVTDTQYF
v_gene: TRBV4-1; abundance: few; d_gene: -; j_gene: TRBJ1-2; CDR3nt: TGCGCCAGCAGCGGGTACAGGAACTATGGCTACACCTTC; CDR3aa: CASSGYRNYGYTF
v_gene: TRBV19; abundance: -; d_gene: -; j_gene: TRBJ1-5; CDR3nt: TGTGCCAGTAGTATCGCTAGGGGCAATCAGCCCCAGCATTTT; CDR3aa: CASSIARGNQPQHF
v_gene: TRBV6-5; abundance: -; d_gene: TRBD1; j_gene: TRBJ1-6; CDR3nt: TGTGCCAGCAGTTACGGGGACAGATCCAATTCACCCCTCCACTTT; CDR3aa: CASSYGDRSNSPLHF
v_gene: TRBV5-6; abundance: -; d_gene: -; j_gene: TRBJ2-5; CDR3nt: TGTGCCAGCAGCTTGGGTTTGGGGGGTCCCCAAGAGACCCAGTACTTC; CDR3aa: CASSLGLGGPQETQYF
v_gene: TRBV11-2; abundance: -; d_gene: -; j_gene: TRBJ2-3; CDR3nt: TGTGCCAGCAGCTTAATGGCTAGCACAGATACGCAGTATTTT; CDR3aa: CASSLMASTDTQYF
v_gene: TRBV4-2; abundance: few; d_gene: -; j_gene: TRBJ1-4; CDR3nt: TGTGCCAGCAGTCGCGCAGAATCTGAAAAACTGTTTTTT; CDR3aa: CASSRAESEKLFF
v_gene: TRBV9; abundance: -; d_gene: TRBD2; j_gene: TRBJ2-2; CDR3nt: TGTGCCAGCAGCGTAGGTAGCGGGGGACACACCGGGGAGCTGTTTTTT; CDR3aa: CASSVGSGGHTGELFF
v_gene: TRBV9; abundance: -; d_gene: TRBD1; j_gene: TRBJ2-1; CDR3nt: TGTGCCAGCAGCCCCCGGGGCTCAGGGGGTGAGCAGTTCTTC; CDR3aa: CASSPRGSGGEQFF
v_gene: TRBV7-3; abundance: once; d_gene: TRBD2; j_gene: TRBJ2-1; CDR3nt: TGTGCCAGCAGCTTAGCGGGGGGGCCGGTTTATGAGCAGTTCTTC; CDR3aa: CASSLAGGPVYEQFF
v_gene: TRBV18; abundance: once; d_gene: -; j_gene: TRBJ2-5; CDR3nt: TGTGCCAGCTCACCAGGGGGGCCGGAGACCCAGTACTTC; CDR3aa: CASSPGGPETQYF
v_gene: TRBV4-2; abundance: -; d_gene: TRBD1; j_gene: TRBJ1-3; CDR3nt: TGTGCCAGCAGCCAGGATTACGCTCCCGGGACAGGGTACGGAAACACCATATATTTT; CDR3aa: CASSQDYAPGTGYGNTIYF
v_gene: TRBV11-2; abundance: -; d_gene: -; j_gene: TRBJ1-2; CDR3nt: TGTGCCAGCAGCTTAGGACGGCAGAACTATGGCTACACCTTC; CDR3aa: CASSLGRQNYGYTF
v_gene: TRBV19; abundance: few; d_gene: -; j_gene: TRBJ1-1; CDR3nt: TGTGCCAGTAGTAGTACGGGACACCCGAACACTGAAGCTTTCTTT; CDR3aa: CASSSTGHPNTEAFF
v_gene: TRBV5-4; abundance: -; d_gene: -; j_gene: TRBJ1-4; CDR3nt: TGTGCCAGCAGCTCGGGAACCGGGACAAAGAATGAAAAACTGTTTTTT; CDR3aa: CASSSGTGTKNEKLFF
v_gene: TRBV18; abundance: -; d_gene: -; j_gene: TRBJ1-1; CDR3nt: TGTGCCAGCTCACCACCCGGTTTAGTAAACACTGAAGCTTTCTTT; CDR3aa: CASSPPGLVNTEAFF
v_gene: TRBV18; abundance: -; d_gene: -; j_gene: TRBJ2-7; CDR3nt: TGTGCCAGCTCACCACGAGCGGGACAGACCTACGAGCAGTACTTC; CDR3aa: CASSPRAGQTYEQYF
v_gene: TRBV6-5; abundance: once; d_gene: -; j_gene: TRBJ1-1; CDR3nt: TGTGCCAGCAGTTATTTACAGGGGAACACTGAAGCTTTCTTT; CDR3aa: CASSYLQGNTEAFF
v_gene: TRBV5-4; abundance: -; d_gene: -; j_gene: TRBJ1-3; CDR3nt: TGTGCCAGCAGCTTGGTGGGGTCTGGAAACACCATATATTTT; CDR3aa: CASSLVGSGNTIYF
v_gene: TRBV7-2; abundance: -; d_gene: -; j_gene: TRBJ2-3; CDR3nt: TGTGCCAGCAGCTTAGGGCGTTCGGCAGGGAGGACAGATACGCAGTATTTT; CDR3aa: CASSLGRSAGRTDTQYF
v_gene: TRBV28; abundance: -; d_gene: TRBD1; j_gene: TRBJ2-3; CDR3nt: TGTGCCAGCAGCTCAGGGGGCGCGACGGCAACGCAGTATTTT; CDR3aa: CASSSGGATATQYF
v_gene: TRBV15; abundance: -; d_gene: -; j_gene: TRBJ1-5; CDR3nt: TGTGCCACCAGGGGGGGAGGCTCGGCTCAGCCCCAGCATTTT; CDR3aa: CATRGGGSAQPQHF
v_gene: TRBV15; abundance: -; d_gene: TRBD1; j_gene: TRBJ2-2; CDR3nt: TGTGCCACCAGCTCCGGGACAGGGGGCGTGCTTGGCGGGGAGCTGTTTTTT; CDR3aa: CATSSGTGGVLGGELFF
v_gene: TRBV19; abundance: -; d_gene: TRBD1; j_gene: TRBJ1-5; CDR3nt: TGTGCCAGTAGTAAGGGGGAGGGGGCTTATCAGCCCCAGCATTTT; CDR3aa: CASSKGEGAYQPQHF
v_gene: TRBV6-5; abundance: -; d_gene: TRBD1; j_gene: TRBJ1-2; CDR3nt: TGTGCCAGCAGTTATGACAGGGGAGATGGCTACACCTTC; CDR3aa: CASSYDRGDGYTF
v_gene: TRBV2; abundance: few; d_gene: -; j_gene: TRBJ1-1; CDR3nt: TGTGCCAGCAGTGAAATAAGCTCAGCTGTGCGCTTT; CDR3aa: CASSEISSAVRF
v_gene: TRBV6-5; abundance: -; d_gene: -; j_gene: TRBJ2-3; CDR3nt: TGTGCCAGCAGTTGGCCCGGGGGAGATACGCAGTATTTT; CDR3aa: CASSWPGGDTQYF
v_gene: TRBV29-1; abundance: -; d_gene: -; j_gene: TRBJ2-7; CDR3nt: TGCAGCGTTGAAGATATGAGAGGTACCCACTACGAGCAGTACTTC; CDR3aa: CSVEDMRGTHYEQYF
v_gene: TRBV6-5; abundance: -; d_gene: -; j_gene: TRBJ2-3; CDR3nt: TGTGCCAGCAGTTACGGCAGGGGAAGGGGAGATACGCAGTATTTT; CDR3aa: CASSYGRGRGDTQYF
v_gene: TRBV7-3; abundance: -; d_gene: -; j_gene: TRBJ2-5; CDR3nt: TGTGCCAGCAGCTTACGGGGCGGCTCGGAGACCCAGTACTTC; CDR3aa: CASSLRGGSETQYF